The 15 T cell receptor beta chains listed next were all sequenced from one sample in a study of blood T cell repertoires in COVID-19. Sequencing used immunoSEQ multiplex PCR; TCRdb keeps in-frame clones, though not all of them. The table includes about 70,000 clones, over 80% detected once. Material: peripheral blood. The receptor source for this set is a woman aged 55-69 years with acute or convalescent COVID-19.

Concerning this clone: The same CDR3 can be traced to other DNA sequences in this sample. The chain uses TRBV9 and TRBJ2-3, with 8 bases fitting TRBD2. Germline values: CDR1 SGDLS, CDR2 YYNGEE. This CDR3 spans 15 amino acids. The V segment lost 0 bases and the J segment 5 bases; nucleotides outside the gene matches: 5. For the CDR3, the DNA is TGTGCCAGCAGCGTAGCGGGGGGGCCAGTAGATACGCAGTATTTT. Amino acid sequence: CASSVAGGPVDTQYF.

V and J are TRBV12-3 or TRBV12-4 and TRBJ1-1; D is unclear. The CDR3 totals 13 residues. Trimming took off 2 bases at V and 4 bases at J, with 8 bases between the two ends. CDR3 sequence: CASSLSRFTEAFF. The CDR3 DNA sequence: TGTGCCAGCAGTTTATCACGGTTCACTGAAGCTTTCTTT.

The table lists this clone with a count of one. This chain connects TRBV4-1 to TRBJ2-3, with 9 positions matching TRBD2. Trimming removed 0 bases from V and 5 bases from J; junction bases left unmatched: 3. CDR1 and CDR2 (germline): MGHRA, YSYEKL. This CDR3 has 15 amino acids. The chain's CDR3 is CASSQDGAGGDTQYF. Here the CDR3 DNA reads TGCGCCAGCAGCCAAGATGGAGCGGGGGGAGATACGCAGTATTTT.

The gene calls are TRBV7-6 and TRBJ2-5, with D maybe TRBD1 (5 bases). The V end lost 0 bases, the J end lost 1 base, and 12 bases lay between the germline ends. The germline gives CDR1 SGHVS, CDR2 FNYEAQ. CDR3 length: 16 residues. As DNA, the CDR3 is TGTGCCAGCAGCTTAGCATCAGGGCAAATCCAAGAGACCCAGTACTTC. It yields the protein CASSLASGQIQETQYF.

V and J are TRBV15 and TRBJ1-4, with 7 nucleotides matching TRBD1. Germline loops: CDR1 LNHNV, CDR2 YYDKDF (reference sequence). There are 15 residues in the CDR3. Germline trimming cut 4 bases from V and 1 base from J; bases unmatched to any gene: 3. In DNA, the CDR3 is TGTGCCACCAGCATACGACAGGGAACTAATGAAAAACTGTTTTTT. It specifies CATSIRQGTNEKLFF.

The chain has TRBV2 and TRBJ2-3, with TRBD2 matching 7 bases. Germline CDR1 SNHLY, CDR2 FYNNEI. The CDR3 sequence is 15 residues long. With 4 bases clipped from V and 3 bases from J, the junction kept 7 bases outside the gene matches. This CDR3 is CASSAQQGLTDTQYF. The DNA of the CDR3 is TGTGCCAGCAGTGCCCAGCAGGGACTAACAGATACGCAGTATTTT.

This sequence joins TRBV7-9 and TRBJ2-7; 8 bases line up with TRBD1. Germline V gives CDR1 SEHNR, CDR2 FQNEAQ (reference sequence). Trimming removed 5 bases from V and 2 bases from J; junction bases left unmatched: 11. The CDR3 has 16 residues. CDR3 protein: CASSGIDRGLTYEQYF. In nucleotides, the CDR3 is TGTGCCAGCAGCGGAATAGACAGGGGCCTTACCTACGAGCAGTACTTC.

V gene TRBV5-1 combines with J gene TRBJ2-7; D is uncertain. The length of the CDR3 is 13 residues. V gave up 1 base and J gave up 4 bases, with 9 bases separating them. The V gene's germline CDR1 is SGHRS and CDR2 YFSETQ. The CDR3 is CASSLYDGYEQYF. CDR3 nucleotide sequence: TGCGCCAGCAGCTTGTACGACGGGTACGAGCAGTACTTC. Looking up the rest from reference TRBV5-1 and TRBJ2-7 gives the full variable domain: KAGVTQTPRYLIKTRGQQVTLSCSPISGHRSVSWYQQTPGQGLQFLFEYFSETQRNKGNFPGRFSGRQFSNSRSEMNVSTLELGDSALYLCASSLYDGYEQYFGPGTRLTVT.

V is TRBV9 and J is TRBJ2-7, with D possibly being TRBD2 (6 bases). Germline CDR1 reads SGDLS; CDR2 reads YYNGEE. The CDR3 is 14 amino acids. V gave up 0 bases and J gave up 4 bases, with 11 bases separating them. CDR3 DNA: TGTGCCAGCAGCGTAGGACCGGGAGTATACGAGCAGTACTTC. Protein: CASSVGPGVYEQYF. Filled out from reference TRBV9 and TRBJ2-7, the complete variable domain reads DSGVTQTPKHLITATGQRVTLRCSPRSGDLSVYWYQQSLDQGLQFLIQYYNGEERAKGNILERFSAQQFPDLHSELNLSSLELGDSALYFCASSVGPGVYEQYFGPGTRLTVT.

CDR3 nucleotide sequence: TGTGCCAGCAGCCCAGCCCCCCGGGAAAACTACTATGGCTACACCTTC. Amino acids: CASSPAPRENYYGYTF. This rearrangement joins TRBV9 to TRBJ1-2; D call uncertain. The CDR3 has 16 amino acids. Per germline, CDR1 SGDLS and CDR2 YYNGEE. Trimming pared 4 bases from V and 3 bases from J, leaving 19 bases between.

The chain has TRBV19 and TRBJ2-7; 8 bases are shared with TRBD1. J was trimmed by 7 bases and V by 2 bases; bases with no gene match: 7. Germline lookup yields CDR1 LNHDA and CDR2 SQIVND (reference sequence). The CDR3 is 14 residues long. CDR3 sequence: CASSIRQGAWEQYF. In nucleotides, the CDR3 is TGTGCCAGTAGTATACGTCAGGGGGCCTGGGAGCAGTACTTC.

This clone was seen more than once but under ten times. The genes are TRBV19 and TRBJ2-5; perhaps TRBD2 as D (6 bases). Germline CDR1 is LNHDA and CDR2 is SQIVND (reference sequence). V was shortened by 6 bases and J by 5 bases, with 13 bases between the two germline ends. The CDR3 totals 13 residues. CDR3: CASRRTREETQYF. The CDR3 DNA reads TGTGCCAGTAGAAGGACACGGGAGGAGACCCAGTACTTC.

This clone was seen a handful of times. The rearrangement links TRBV30 to TRBJ2-5; 9 nucleotides align to TRBD2. The CDR3 contains 13 residues. CDR1 and CDR2 (germline): GTSNPN, SVGIG (reference sequence). J was trimmed by 9 bases and V by 5 bases; bases with no gene match: 10. The CDR3 reads CAWQLAGARAQYF. CDR3 DNA sequence: TGTGCCTGGCAACTAGCGGGTGCCCGTGCCCAGTACTTC.

The chain has TRBV6-5 and TRBJ1-3; D call uncertain. V was trimmed by 0 bases and J by 4 bases, leaving 10 bases between them. The germline V gene has CDR1 MNHEY and CDR2 SVGAGI. The CDR3 length is 15 residues. CDR3 in amino acids: CASSYSGRRGNTIYF. CDR3 sequence (DNA): TGTGCCAGCAGTTACTCGGGGAGGAGAGGAAACACCATATATTTT.

The chain couples TRBV12-3 or TRBV12-4 to TRBJ1-2, with a weak D call TRBD1 (5 bases). This CDR3 spans 13 amino acids. V was pared by 6 bases and J by 8 bases, with 16 bases between. The DNA for the CDR3 is TGTGCCAGCAGACCTGGGGGGAACGGAGGCTACACCTTC. Translated, it gives CASRPGGNGGYTF.